This TCR beta chain was recorded in a study of CD8+ T cells in alopecia areata. On the study more broadly: Tofacitinib administration to treated patients was oral, at 5 to 10 mg twice daily.

Trimming removed 4 bases at V and 2 bases at J, with 13 bases between. Germline V gene data show CDR1 as SGHDN and CDR2 as FVKESK. The CDR3 extends over 15 amino acids. Sequencing used cDNA as its template, made by extracting RNA and reverse transcribing it. Data came from immunoSEQ multiplex PCR; TCRdb stores just in-frame clones and leaves some out. The sample has approximately 63,000 clones, 55% to 75% seen once. The chain carries TRBV14 and TRBJ2-3, with D maybe TRBD2 (5 bases). The sequence was obtained from a human donor with alopecia areata. The starting material was CD8+ T cells sorted from blood, obtained at week 0. The CDR3 loop reads CASSLDFSSTDTQYF. CDR3 DNA: TGTGCCAGCAGCCTGGACTTTTCATCCACAGATACGCAGTATTTT.